The entry below gives a single T cell receptor beta chain sequence along with its context. TCRdb fed the 5' RACE reads into MiXCR, producing one record per CDR3 protein. The table has about 520,000 distinct CDR3 sequences, about 20% seen once; the top ten hold roughly 0.91%. Germline V gives CDR1 LNHNV, CDR2 YYDKDF (reference sequence). V lost 1 base, J lost 9 bases, and 6 bases stayed unmatched. The CDR3 has 13 amino acids. The data stem from a study of identical twins. These data were likewise used in another study, on T cells expressing NK-cell markers.

The TCR was taken from a woman between 18 and 29 years old in good health. Input material: CD4+ T cells sorted from blood. V and J are TRBV15 and TRBJ2-7, with 7 bases aligning to TRBD2. The chain's CDR3 is CATSRGGGAVQYF. The CDR3 nucleotides read TGTGCCACCAGCAGAGGGGGGGGAGCGGTGCAGTACTTC.